Below, one T cell receptor (beta chain) is given with its context. As yet, its antigen is unknown. The data are from a study of PD-L1 blockade in urothelial cancer. In the study overall: Atezolizumab, begun by patients in about 2014, was given at 1,200 mg intravenously every 3 weeks. Earlier, patients had received 0 to 3 chemotherapy regimens. Blood analysis took place 3 weeks (second dose) and 6 weeks after treatment start.

General observations from the study: For durable-benefit patients, tumor-associated blood clones expanded more at 3 weeks.

The time point denotes: pretreatment peripheral blood. TCRdb's table, derived via immunoSEQ multiplex PCR, lists solely in-frame clones and lacks some. Of about 72,000 clones listed, around 87% are singletons. The CDR3 sequence is 15 residues long. Trimming cost V 11 bases and J 0 bases, with 16 bases left between them. Germline V CDR1 and CDR2: MDHEN, SYDVKM. This TCR derives from a man between 60 and 70 years old with urothelial cancer. The starting material was PBMCs, obtained around atezolizumab (anti-PD-L1) treatment. The chain uses TRBV28 and TRBJ1-4; D ambiguous. The CDR3 region has the DNA TGTGCCTCAGCGGAGGTACTTGCAACTAATGAAAAACTGTTTTTT. Its translation is CASAEVLATNEKLFF.